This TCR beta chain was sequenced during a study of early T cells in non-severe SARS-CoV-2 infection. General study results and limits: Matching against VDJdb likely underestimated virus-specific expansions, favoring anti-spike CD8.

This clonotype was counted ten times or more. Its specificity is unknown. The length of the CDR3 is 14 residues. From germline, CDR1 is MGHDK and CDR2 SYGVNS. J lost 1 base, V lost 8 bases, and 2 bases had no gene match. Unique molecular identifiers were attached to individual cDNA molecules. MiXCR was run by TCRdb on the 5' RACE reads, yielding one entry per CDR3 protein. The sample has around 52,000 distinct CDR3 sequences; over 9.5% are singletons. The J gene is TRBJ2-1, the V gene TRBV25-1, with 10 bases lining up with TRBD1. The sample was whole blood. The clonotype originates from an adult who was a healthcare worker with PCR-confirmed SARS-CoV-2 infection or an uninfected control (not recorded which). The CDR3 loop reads CASGTGVSYNEQFF. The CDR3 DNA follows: TGTGCCAGCGGGACAGGGGTATCCTACAATGAGCAGTTCTTC. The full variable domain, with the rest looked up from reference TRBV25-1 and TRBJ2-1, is EADIYQTPRYLVIGTGKKITLECSQTMGHDKMYWYQQDPGMELHLIHYSYGVNSTEKGDLSSESTVSRIRTEHFPLTLESARPSHTSQYLCASGTGVSYNEQFFGPGTRLTVL.